Only a few counts were recorded for the clone carrying this T cell receptor beta chain. Its specificity is unknown. The data originate from a study of T-cell memory formation after mild COVID-19. About the research overall: Largely donor-specific TCR clusters were found.

The CDR3 runs 15 residues. Germline V CDR1 and CDR2: LNHDA, SQIVND (reference sequence). V shed 3 bases, J shed 6 bases, and the junction held 4 bases outside the gene matches. Constant-segment primers were used for 5'RACE, and the resulting TCR alpha and TCR beta cDNA libraries carried sample barcodes and UMIs. MiXCR was run by TCRdb on the 5' RACE reads, yielding one entry per CDR3 protein. The repertoire holds fewer than 200,000 distinct CDR3 sequences, with over 20% as singletons. Findings of the study overall: The pre-infection memory compartment contained some responding clones, suggesting cross-reactive memory joined.

The source of this sequence is an adult woman who had mild COVID-19 (a few samples of this study predate the infection). Cell type and time point are not known. The gene calls are TRBV19 and TRBJ2-1, with TRBD2 matching 11 bases. Sequenced input: PBMCs or a T cell subset sorted from them (not recorded which). The CDR3 sequence is CASSIYSGRANEQFF. The CDR3, as DNA: TGTGCCAGTAGTATTTATAGCGGGAGGGCCAATGAGCAGTTCTTC.